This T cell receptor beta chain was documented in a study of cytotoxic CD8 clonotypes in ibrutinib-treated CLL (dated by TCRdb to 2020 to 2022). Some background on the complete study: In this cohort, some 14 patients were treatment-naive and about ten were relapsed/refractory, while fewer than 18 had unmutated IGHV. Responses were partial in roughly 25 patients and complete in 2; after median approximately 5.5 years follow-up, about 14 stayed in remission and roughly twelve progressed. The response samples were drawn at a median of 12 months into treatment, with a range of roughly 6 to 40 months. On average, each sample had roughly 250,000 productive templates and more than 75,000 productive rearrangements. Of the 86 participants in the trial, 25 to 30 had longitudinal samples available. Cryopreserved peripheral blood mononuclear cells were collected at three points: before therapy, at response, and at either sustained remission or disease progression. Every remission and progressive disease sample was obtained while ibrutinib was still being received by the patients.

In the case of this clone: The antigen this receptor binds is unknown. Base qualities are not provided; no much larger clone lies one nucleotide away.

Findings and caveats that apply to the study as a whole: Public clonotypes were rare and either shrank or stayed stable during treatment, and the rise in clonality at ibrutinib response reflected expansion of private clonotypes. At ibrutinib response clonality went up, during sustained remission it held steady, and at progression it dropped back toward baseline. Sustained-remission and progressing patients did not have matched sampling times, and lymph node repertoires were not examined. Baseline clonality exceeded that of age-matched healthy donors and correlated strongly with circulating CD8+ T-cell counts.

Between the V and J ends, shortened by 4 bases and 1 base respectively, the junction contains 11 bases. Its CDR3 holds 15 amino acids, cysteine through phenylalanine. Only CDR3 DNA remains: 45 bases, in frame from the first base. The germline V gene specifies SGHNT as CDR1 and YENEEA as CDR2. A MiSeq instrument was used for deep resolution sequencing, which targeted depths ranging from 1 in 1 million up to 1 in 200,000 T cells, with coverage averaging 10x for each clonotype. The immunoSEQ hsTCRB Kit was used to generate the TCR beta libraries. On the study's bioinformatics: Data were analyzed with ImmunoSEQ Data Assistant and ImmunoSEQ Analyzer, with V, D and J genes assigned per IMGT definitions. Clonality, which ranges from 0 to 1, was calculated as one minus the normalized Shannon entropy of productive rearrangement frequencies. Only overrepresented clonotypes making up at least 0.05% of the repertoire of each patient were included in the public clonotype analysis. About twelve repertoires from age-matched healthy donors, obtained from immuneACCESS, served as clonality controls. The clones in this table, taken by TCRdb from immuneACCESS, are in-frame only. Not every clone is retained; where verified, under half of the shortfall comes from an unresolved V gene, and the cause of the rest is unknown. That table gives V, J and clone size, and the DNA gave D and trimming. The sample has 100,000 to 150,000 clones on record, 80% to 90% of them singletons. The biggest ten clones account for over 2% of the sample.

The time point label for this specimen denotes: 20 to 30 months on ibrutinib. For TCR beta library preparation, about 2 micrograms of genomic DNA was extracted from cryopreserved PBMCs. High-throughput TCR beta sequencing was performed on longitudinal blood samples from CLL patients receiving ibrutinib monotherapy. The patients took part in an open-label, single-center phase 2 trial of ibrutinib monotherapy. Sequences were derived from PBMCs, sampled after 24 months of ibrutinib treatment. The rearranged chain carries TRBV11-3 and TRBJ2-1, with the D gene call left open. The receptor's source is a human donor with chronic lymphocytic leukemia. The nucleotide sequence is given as TGTGCCAGCAGCTCTGGTGGCCTTTCCTACAATGAGCAGTTCTTC. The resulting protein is CASSSGGLSYNEQFF.